A selection of T cell receptor beta chains follows, all from one sample in a study of cytomegalovirus exposure and HLA in healthy donors. Sequencing was performed with immunoSEQ multiplex PCR; in TCRdb, only in-frame clones are kept and a portion is missing. The table includes about 180,000 clones, around nine tenths detected once. The sequencing input was PBMCs. The receptors derive from a man between 18 and 29 years old in good health and CMV-seropositive. Each CDR3 is given with its conserved first and last residue. The D gene is left open where the match is weak. Size tells how often a clone was seen (once, few, many) or the class of an expanded clone, and some rows leave it out.

D gene	V gene	clone size	J gene	CDR3 DNA	CDR3 protein
-	TRBV9	few	TRBJ2-7	TGTGCCAGCAGCCCTTCCTCCGGGGTGGGCTACGAGCAGTACTTC	CASSPSSGVGYEQYF
-	TRBV14	-	TRBJ1-5	TGTGCCAGCAGCCAAGCCCTAAATCAGCCCCAGCATTTT	CASSQALNQPQHF
-	TRBV25-1	-	TRBJ1-1	TGTGCCAGCAGTCGTCCGCGGGGGCCTTACACTGAAGCTTTCTTT	CASSRPRGPYTEAFF
TRBD1	TRBV9	once	TRBJ2-2	TGTGCCAGCCGCTCAGGGGGCACCGGGGAGCTGTTTTTT	CASRSGGTGELFF
-	TRBV19	-	TRBJ1-2	TGTGCCAGTAGTAAAGGGGTGAGCTATGGCTACACCTTC	CASSKGVSYGYTF
-	TRBV5-1	-	TRBJ2-7	TGCGCCAGCAGCTTGGTTGGGGGGAGCTCCTACGAGCAGTACTTC	CASSLVGGSSYEQYF
-	TRBV27	-	TRBJ2-1	TGTGCCAGCAGTTTAAGGGGATACCACTCCTACAATGAGCAGTTCTTC	CASSLRGYHSYNEQFF
-	TRBV14	-	TRBJ2-1	TGTGCCAGCAGCCAAGATATAGTGCGGTTGGAGCAGTTCTTC	CASSQDIVRLEQFF
TRBD1	TRBV27	-	TRBJ1-1	TGTGCCAGCAATCCGAGGGGGCAGCTTGACACTGAAGCTTTCTTT	CASNPRGQLDTEAFF
TRBD1	TRBV4-3	-	TRBJ2-1	TGCGCCAGCAGCCCAGCCGGGACAGGGAATGAGCAGTTCTTC	CASSPAGTGNEQFF
-	TRBV7-8	-	TRBJ1-5	TGTGCCAGCAGCTTGGCTCCGAACCCCAATCAGCCCCAGCATTTT	CASSLAPNPNQPQHF
TRBD1	TRBV7-9	few	TRBJ2-3	TGTGCCAGCAGCCCGGGGACAGTATACACAGATACGCAGTATTTT	CASSPGTVYTDTQYF
TRBD1	TRBV5-4	few	TRBJ1-4	TGTGCCAGCAGCCCCCGGGACAGGGTGCATGCAACTAATGAAAAACTGTTTTTT	CASSPRDRVHATNEKLFF
-	TRBV9	few	TRBJ2-2	TGTGCCAGCAGCGCCGTAGTGGGCGCCGGGGAGCTGTTTTTT	CASSAVVGAGELFF
-	TRBV18	-	TRBJ1-5	TGTGCCAGCTCACCAATGTCCGATCAGCCCCAGCATTTT	CASSPMSDQPQHF
-	TRBV6-6	-	TRBJ1-2	TGTGCCAGCAGTAGCAGGGACTTATTCTATGGCTACACCTTC	CASSSRDLFYGYTF
TRBD2	TRBV7-2	-	TRBJ2-2	TGTGCCACCACAGCGGGAACGAACACCGGGGAGCTGTTTTTT	CATTAGTNTGELFF
-	TRBV6-5	-	TRBJ2-1	TGTGCCAGCAGGGCAGGCCCCACGGACAATGAGCAGTTCTTC	CASRAGPTDNEQFF